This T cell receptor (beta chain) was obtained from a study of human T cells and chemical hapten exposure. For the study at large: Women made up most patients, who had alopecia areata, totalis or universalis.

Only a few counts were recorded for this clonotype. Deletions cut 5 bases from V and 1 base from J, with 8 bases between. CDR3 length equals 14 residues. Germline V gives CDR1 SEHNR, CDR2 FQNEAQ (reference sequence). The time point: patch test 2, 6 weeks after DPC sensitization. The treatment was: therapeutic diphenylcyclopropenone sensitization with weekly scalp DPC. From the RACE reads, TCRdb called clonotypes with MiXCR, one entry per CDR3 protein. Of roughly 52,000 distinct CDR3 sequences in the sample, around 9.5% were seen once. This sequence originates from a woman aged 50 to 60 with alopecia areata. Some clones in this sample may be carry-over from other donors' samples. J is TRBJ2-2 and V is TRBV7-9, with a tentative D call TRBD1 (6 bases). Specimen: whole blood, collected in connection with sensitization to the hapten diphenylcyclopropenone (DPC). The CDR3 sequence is CASSKGQNTGELFF. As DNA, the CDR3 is TGTGCCAGCAGCAAGGGACAGAACACCGGGGAGCTGTTTTTT.